This entry lists 10 T cell receptor beta chains sequenced from one sample in a study of T cells in localized non-small cell lung cancer. TCRdb's table, derived via immunoSEQ multiplex PCR, lists solely in-frame clones and lacks some. The table records 30,000 or so clones, 80% to 95% of them present only once. Sequencing was performed on peripheral blood, taken before any cancer treatment. The receptors shown here come from a female donor aged 60 or older with stage I lung adenocarcinoma.

The CDR3 spells CASSLAGSGDTQYF. DNA for the CDR3: TGTGCCAGCAGCTTAGCCGGGAGTGGAGATACGCAGTATTTT. The chain joins TRBV7-9 to TRBJ2-3; the D gene is possibly TRBD2 (6 bases). Germline CDR1 and CDR2: SEHNR and FQNEAQ (reference sequence). The CDR3 totals 14 residues. Trimming took 0 bases from V and 5 from J, leaving 9 bases between them.

The chain has TRBV12-5 and TRBJ2-1, with a tentative D call TRBD1 (6 bases). V was shortened by 7 bases and J by 7 bases, with 17 bases between the two germline ends. Germline lookup yields CDR1 LGHNT and CDR2 FRNRAP. The length of the CDR3 is 14 residues. The CDR3 coding sequence is TGTGCTAGTGCTAAGACAGGCGGAGAAAATGAGCAGTTCTTC. Translation: CASAKTGGENEQFF.

Turning to this clone: The junction departs from the called germline gene at one end, perhaps through a read error. The CDR3 here is CTSSPPAVVDTQYF. In DNA, the CDR3 is TGTACCAGCAGCCCCCCAGCGGTGGTAGATACGCAGTATTTT. The V gene is TRBV9, the J gene TRBJ2-3, with D perhaps TRBD2 (5 bases). The CDR3 runs to 14 residues. The germline gives CDR1 SGDLS, CDR2 YYNGEE.

Regarding this clone: The sample has other DNA sequences that encode this CDR3 too. The V gene is TRBV7-3, the J gene TRBJ1-1; TRBD1 is a possible D gene (5 bases). This CDR3 region has 13 residues. Between the trimmed V and J ends, which lost 4 bases and 1 base, there was a span of 7 bases. The germline CDR1 and CDR2 sequences are SGHTA and FQGTGA. The CDR3 loop reads CASSSGTNTEAFF. For the CDR3, the DNA is TGTGCCAGCAGCTCCGGGACGAACACTGAAGCTTTCTTT.

This chain joins TRBV7-2 and TRBJ2-3; TRBD1 matches at 7 bases. Germline assignment: CDR1 SGHTA and CDR2 FQGNSA. The length of the CDR3 is 14 residues. The ends lost 3 bases at V and 1 base at J; junction bases unmatched: 1. CDR3 sequence reads: CASSFGQGTDTQYF. As DNA, the CDR3 is TGTGCCAGCAGCTTCGGACAGGGCACAGATACGCAGTATTTT.

The count of this clone is one. The genes are TRBV7-2 and TRBJ1-5; 8 bases match TRBD1. CDR1 is SGHTA, CDR2 FQGNSA, per germline. The CDR3 sequence is 15 residues long. J gave up 7 bases and V 1 base, and 6 bases lay outside the gene matches. CDR3: CASSLGGTGRQPQHF. The CDR3 coding sequence is TGTGCCAGCAGCTTAGGTGGGACAGGAAGACAGCCCCAGCATTTT.

V gene TRBV5-5 combines with J gene TRBJ1-5; 9 bases align to TRBD1. The CDR3 extends over 17 amino acids. The ends lost 4 bases at V and 6 bases at J; junction bases unmatched: 14. Per germline, CDR1 SGHKS and CDR2 YYEKEE (reference sequence). The CDR3 loop reads CASSPRMDRGEGQPQHF. CDR3 in DNA: TGTGCCAGCAGCCCGCGGATGGACAGGGGAGAGGGTCAGCCCCAGCATTTT.

V usage is TRBV7-2 and J usage is TRBJ2-5; TRBD2 might be the D (7 bases). This CDR3 has 14 residues. Germline V gene data show CDR1 as SGHTA and CDR2 as FQGNSA. Between the trimmed V and J ends, which lost 5 bases and 10 bases, there was a span of 20 bases. The CDR3 protein is CASSGGAVPLVQYF. CDR3 bases: TGTGCCAGCAGCGGGGGGGCGGTGCCCCTGGTCCAGTACTTC.

The chain is built from TRBV7-2 and TRBJ1-3; the D is unclear. Looked up from germline, CDR1 is SGHTA and CDR2 is FQGNSA. The CDR3 extends over 15 amino acids. V lost 1 base and J lost 0, with 7 bases in between. The CDR3 DNA is TGTGCCAGCAGCTTAGGATTCGGCTCTGGAAACACCATATATTTT. Protein sequence: CASSLGFGSGNTIYF.

V and J are TRBV10-3 and TRBJ1-2; 9 bases match TRBD1. The length of the CDR3 is 14 residues. J gave up 4 bases and V 10 bases, and 10 bases lay outside the gene matches. Germline V gene lookup returns CDR1 ENHRY and CDR2 SYGVKD. DNA for the CDR3: TGTGCCACCCTAGGACAGGGGAACGGCTATGGCTACACCTTC. This codes for CATLGQGNGYGYTF.